The TCR beta chain described here comes from a study of metastatic and nonmetastatic thyroid tumors. Study-wide background: A comparison of repertoires was made across blood and tumor or nodule tissue from malignant and benign thyroid patients.

CDR1 and CDR2 (germline): SGHRS, YFSETQ. The CDR3 consists of 16 residues. V lost 4 bases to trimming and J lost 4 bases; unmatched junction nucleotides: 13. Per the original data handling: CDR3 was compared across clinicopathological groups, and the resulting differences were used to build a distant-metastasis classifier for papillary thyroid cancer. MiXCR was used by TCRdb to re-call the PCR reads. The V and J calls shown here were made by TCRdb, not taken from the authors' results. The sample has more than 40,000 clones; approximately 24% are singletons. No patient received treatment before thyroid surgery.

This sequence joins TRBV5-1 and TRBJ1-1; 7 bases are a match to TRBD1. This TCR came from a female donor with papillary thyroid cancer or a benign thyroid nodule (not recorded which). Some clones in this sample may be carry-over from other donors' samples. The specimen was tumor tissue. The CDR3 region has the DNA TGCGCCAGCAGCCTGGACGGGCCAGGGGGAGGCACTGAAGCTTTCTTT. The encoded protein is CASSLDGPGGGTEAFF.